These 5 T cell receptor beta chains share one sample of origin, sequenced in a study of cytomegalovirus exposure and HLA in healthy donors. In the PCR, 60 Vbeta and 13 Jbeta primers were used. Clones were sequenced by immunoSEQ multiplex PCR, and TCRdb holds only the in-frame ones, with some missing. The table has fewer than 110,000 clones, roughly three quarters seen once. Source material: PBMCs. These receptors were collected from a young man in good health and CMV-seronegative.

This clone has a handful of counts. The chain couples TRBV5-6 to TRBJ1-2; no clear D gene. The CDR3 covers 12 residues. CDR1 is SGHDT, CDR2 YYEEEE, per germline. The V gene lost 0 bases and the J gene lost 5 bases, with 5 bases spanning the gap. CDR3 protein: CASSLEQYGYTF. DNA for the CDR3: TGTGCCAGCAGCTTGGAACAGTATGGCTACACCTTC.

This clone was counted a single time. This chain links TRBV6-5 with TRBJ1-2; no reliable D call. This CDR3 comprises 13 residues. Germline V gene sequence: CDR1 MNHEY, CDR2 SVGAGI. The ends were cut back, 0 bases at V and 8 bases at J, with 10 bases in the middle. CDR3 coding DNA: TGTGCCAGCAGTTACTCGGAAGGCGGGGGCTACACCTTC. It translates to CASSYSEGGGYTF.

This rearrangement joins TRBV18 to TRBJ1-5; 8 nucleotides line up with TRBD1. This CDR3 contains 14 residues. With V trimmed by 4 bases and J by 4 bases, 3 bases remained unmatched. Germline assignment: CDR1 KGHSH and CDR2 LQKENI. The chain's CDR3 is CASSLDRVNQPQHF. CDR3 in DNA: TGTGCCAGCTCACTGGACAGGGTAAATCAGCCCCAGCATTTT.

The chain combines TRBV6-4 with TRBJ2-1; D might be TRBD1 (6 bases). This CDR3 has 15 residues. Trimming took 2 bases from V and 7 from J, leaving 15 bases between them. The germline V gene encodes CDR1 MRHNA and CDR2 SNTAGT. The CDR3 sequence: CASSDGGGDVNEQFF. The CDR3 region has the DNA TGTGCCAGCAGTGACGGTGGGGGCGACGTTAATGAGCAGTTCTTC.

CDR3 bases: TGTGCCAGCAGCTTGGCCGGCGGGGAGTACGAGCAGTACTTC. Translated, it gives CASSLAGGEYEQYF. J is TRBJ2-5 and V is TRBV5-4, with a weak D call TRBD2 (6 bases). The closer fit of TRBJ2-7 to the DNA end suggests the J call may be wrong. CDR1 and CDR2 (germline): SGHNT, YYREEE (reference sequence). There are 14 residues in the CDR3.